This TCR beta chain appears in the sequencing data of a study of blood T cells in healthy people across ages. Trimming removed 6 bases at V and 2 bases at J, with 19 bases between. The CDR3 consists of 15 residues. Looked up from germline, CDR1 is DFQATT and CDR2 is SNEGSKA (reference sequence). The use of a sample-barcoded 5' primer and a J-beta primer mix characterized a second PCR of about 6 to 12 cycles. TCRdb reprocessed the 5' RACE reads via MiXCR and lists one record per CDR3 protein. The sample includes around 780,000 distinct CDR3 sequences, approximately 53% seen only once; the top ten take around 25%.

Sequencing was carried out using blood. The rearrangement joins TRBV20-1 to TRBJ1-2; D is unclear. This sequence was found in a man between 35 and 55 years old in good health. CDR3 coding DNA: TGCAGTGCCGCACACCCCGGTTCGGGGAACTATGGCTACACCTTC. Its translation is CSAAHPGSGNYGYTF.